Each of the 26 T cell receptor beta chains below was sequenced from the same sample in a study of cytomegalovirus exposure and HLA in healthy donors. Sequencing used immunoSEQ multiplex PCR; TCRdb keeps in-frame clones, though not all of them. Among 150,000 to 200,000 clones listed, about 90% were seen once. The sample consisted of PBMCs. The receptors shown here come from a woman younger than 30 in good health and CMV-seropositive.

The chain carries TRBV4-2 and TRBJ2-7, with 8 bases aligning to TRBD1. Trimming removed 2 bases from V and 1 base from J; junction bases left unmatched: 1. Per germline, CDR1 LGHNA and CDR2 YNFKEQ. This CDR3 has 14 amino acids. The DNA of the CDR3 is TGTGCCAGCAGCCAACAGGGGGCGTCCTACGAGCAGTACTTC. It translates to CASSQQGASYEQYF.

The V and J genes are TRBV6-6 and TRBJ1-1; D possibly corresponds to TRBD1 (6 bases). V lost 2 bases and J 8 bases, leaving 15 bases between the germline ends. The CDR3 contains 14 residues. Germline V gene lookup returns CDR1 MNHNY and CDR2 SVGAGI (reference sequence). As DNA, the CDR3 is TGTGCCAGCAGTTACCTCACCGCAGGGGCCGAAGCTTTCTTT. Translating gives CASSYLTAGAEAFF.

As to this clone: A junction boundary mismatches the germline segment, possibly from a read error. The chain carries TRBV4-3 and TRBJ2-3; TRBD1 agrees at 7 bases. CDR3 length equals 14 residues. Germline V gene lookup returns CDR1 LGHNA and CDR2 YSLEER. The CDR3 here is CASSQGDRTVTQYF. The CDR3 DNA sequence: TGCGCCAGCAGCCAAGGGGACAGAACAGTTACGCAGTATTTT.

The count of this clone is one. CDR3 coding DNA: TGTGCCAGCAGCTGGACAGGGAAAAACTATGGCTACACCTTC. The encoded protein is CASSWTGKNYGYTF. The chain carries TRBV5-6 and TRBJ1-2; 8 bases are a match to TRBD1. The CDR3 is made up of 14 amino acids. Germline CDR1 SGHDT, CDR2 YYEEEE. Trimming took 3 bases from V and 2 from J; bases not matched to a gene: 3.

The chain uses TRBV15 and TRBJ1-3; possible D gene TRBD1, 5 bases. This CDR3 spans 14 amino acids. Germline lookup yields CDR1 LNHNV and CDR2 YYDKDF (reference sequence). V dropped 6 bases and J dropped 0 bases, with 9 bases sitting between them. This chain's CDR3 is CATRPGISGNTIYF. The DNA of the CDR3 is TGTGCCACCAGACCAGGGATCTCTGGAAACACCATATATTTT.

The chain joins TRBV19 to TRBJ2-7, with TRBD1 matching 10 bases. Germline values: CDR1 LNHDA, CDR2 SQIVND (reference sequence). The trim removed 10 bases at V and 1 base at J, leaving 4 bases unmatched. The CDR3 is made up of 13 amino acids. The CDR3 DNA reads TGTGCCACCGAGGGACAGGGGTCCTACGAGCAGTACTTC. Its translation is CATEGQGSYEQYF.

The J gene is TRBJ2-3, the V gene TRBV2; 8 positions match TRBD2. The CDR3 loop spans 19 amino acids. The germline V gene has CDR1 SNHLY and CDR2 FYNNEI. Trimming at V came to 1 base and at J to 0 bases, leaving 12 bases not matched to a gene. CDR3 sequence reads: CASSEGRYSGVASTDTQYF. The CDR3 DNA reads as TGTGCCAGCAGTGAAGGTCGTTATAGCGGGGTTGCTAGCACAGATACGCAGTATTTT.

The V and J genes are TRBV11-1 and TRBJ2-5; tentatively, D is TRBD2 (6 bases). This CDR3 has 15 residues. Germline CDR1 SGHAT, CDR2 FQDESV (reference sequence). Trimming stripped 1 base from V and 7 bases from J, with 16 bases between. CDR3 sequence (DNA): TGTGCCAGCAGCTTAGATTGGGAGGTAGGATCGACCCAGTACTTC. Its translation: CASSLDWEVGSTQYF.

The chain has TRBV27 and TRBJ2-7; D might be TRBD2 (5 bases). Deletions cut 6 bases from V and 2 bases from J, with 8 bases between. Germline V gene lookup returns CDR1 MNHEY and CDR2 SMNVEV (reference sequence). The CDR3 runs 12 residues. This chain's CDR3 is CASSSGAYEQYF. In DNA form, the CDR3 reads TGTGCCAGCAGCTCCGGGGCCTACGAGCAGTACTTC.

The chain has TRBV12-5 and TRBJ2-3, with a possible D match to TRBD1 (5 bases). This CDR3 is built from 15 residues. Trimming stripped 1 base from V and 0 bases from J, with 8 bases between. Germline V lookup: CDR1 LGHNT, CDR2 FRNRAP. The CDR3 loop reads CASGLGTSSTDTQYF. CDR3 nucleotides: TGTGCTAGTGGTTTGGGGACATCTAGCACAGATACGCAGTATTTT.

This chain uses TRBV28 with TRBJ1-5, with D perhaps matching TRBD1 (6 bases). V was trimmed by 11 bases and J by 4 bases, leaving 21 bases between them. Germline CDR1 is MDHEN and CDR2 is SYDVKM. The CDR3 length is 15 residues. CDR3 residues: CAATGAGAYNQPQHF. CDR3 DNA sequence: TGTGCCGCCACCGGGGCAGGGGCTTATAATCAGCCCCAGCATTTT.

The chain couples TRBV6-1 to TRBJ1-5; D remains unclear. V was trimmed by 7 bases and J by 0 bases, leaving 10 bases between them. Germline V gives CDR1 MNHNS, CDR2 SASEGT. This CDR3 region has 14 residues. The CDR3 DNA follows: TGTGCCAGCAATGTCGACTATAGCAATCAGCCCCAGCATTTT. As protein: CASNVDYSNQPQHF.

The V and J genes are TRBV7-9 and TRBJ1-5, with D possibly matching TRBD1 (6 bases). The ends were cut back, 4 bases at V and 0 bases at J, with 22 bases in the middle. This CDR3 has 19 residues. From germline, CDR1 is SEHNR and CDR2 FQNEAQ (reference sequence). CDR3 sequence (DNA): TGTGCCAGCAGCTCAAACCCGATAGGACAGCCTTATAGCAATCAGCCCCAGCATTTT. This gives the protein CASSSNPIGQPYSNQPQHF.

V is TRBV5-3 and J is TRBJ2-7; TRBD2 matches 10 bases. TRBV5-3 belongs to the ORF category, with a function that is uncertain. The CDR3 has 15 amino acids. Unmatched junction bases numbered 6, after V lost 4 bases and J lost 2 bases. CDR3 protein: CARSTGTSAPYEQYF. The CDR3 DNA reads TGTGCCAGAAGCACGGGGACTAGCGCACCCTACGAGCAGTACTTC.

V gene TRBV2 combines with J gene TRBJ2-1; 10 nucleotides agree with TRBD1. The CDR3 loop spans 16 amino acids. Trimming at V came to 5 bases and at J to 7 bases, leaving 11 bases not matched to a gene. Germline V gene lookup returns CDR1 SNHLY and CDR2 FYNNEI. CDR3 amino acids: CASSRTGGVVINEQFF. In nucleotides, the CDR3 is TGTGCCAGCAGTCGGACAGGGGGTGTGGTGATTAATGAGCAGTTCTTC.

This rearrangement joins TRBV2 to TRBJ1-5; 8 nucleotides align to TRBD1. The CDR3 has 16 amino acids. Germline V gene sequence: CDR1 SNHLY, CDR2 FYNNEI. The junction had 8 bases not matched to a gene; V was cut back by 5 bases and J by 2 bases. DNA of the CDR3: TGTGCCAGCAGTCATCGACAGGGGCTGGGCAATCAGCCCCAGCATTTT. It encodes CASSHRQGLGNQPQHF.

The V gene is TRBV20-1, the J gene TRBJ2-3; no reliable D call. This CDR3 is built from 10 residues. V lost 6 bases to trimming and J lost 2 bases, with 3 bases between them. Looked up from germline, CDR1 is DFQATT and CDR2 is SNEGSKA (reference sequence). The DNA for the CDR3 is TGCAGTGCCATCACAGATACGCAGTATTTT. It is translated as CSAITDTQYF.

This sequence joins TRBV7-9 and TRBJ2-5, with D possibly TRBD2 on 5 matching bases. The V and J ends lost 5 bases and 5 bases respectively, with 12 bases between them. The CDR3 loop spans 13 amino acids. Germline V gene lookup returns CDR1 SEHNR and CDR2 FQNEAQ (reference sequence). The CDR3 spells CASSPTTRETQYF. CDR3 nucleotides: TGTGCCAGCAGCCCGACTACACGGGAGACCCAGTACTTC.

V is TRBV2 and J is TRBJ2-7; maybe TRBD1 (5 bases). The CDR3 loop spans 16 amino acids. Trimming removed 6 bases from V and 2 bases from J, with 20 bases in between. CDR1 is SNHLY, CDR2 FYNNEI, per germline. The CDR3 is CASRPIGEGVAYEQYF. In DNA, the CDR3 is TGTGCCAGCAGGCCCATAGGAGAAGGGGTCGCCTACGAGCAGTACTTC.

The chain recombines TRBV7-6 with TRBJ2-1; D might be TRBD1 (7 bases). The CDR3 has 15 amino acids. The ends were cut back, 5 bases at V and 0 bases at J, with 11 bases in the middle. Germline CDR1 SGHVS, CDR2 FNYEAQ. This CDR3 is CASSAGTDSYNEQFF. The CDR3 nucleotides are TGTGCCAGCAGCGCGGGGACAGACTCCTACAATGAGCAGTTCTTC.

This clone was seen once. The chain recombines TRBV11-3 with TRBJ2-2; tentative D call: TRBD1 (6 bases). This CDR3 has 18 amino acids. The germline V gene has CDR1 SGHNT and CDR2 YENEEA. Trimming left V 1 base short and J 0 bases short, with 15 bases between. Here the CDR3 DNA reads TGTGCCAGCAGCTTAGGATATAGATCAGGGGCGAACACCGGGGAGCTGTTTTTT. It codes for CASSLGYRSGANTGELFF.

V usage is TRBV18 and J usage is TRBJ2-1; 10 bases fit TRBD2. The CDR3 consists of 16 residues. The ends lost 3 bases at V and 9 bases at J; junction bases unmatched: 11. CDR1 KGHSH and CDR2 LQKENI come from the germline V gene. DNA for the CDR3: TGTGCCAGCTCACCCCAAGCTAGCGGGAGAGGAGGTGAGCAGTTCTTC. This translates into CASSPQASGRGGEQFF.

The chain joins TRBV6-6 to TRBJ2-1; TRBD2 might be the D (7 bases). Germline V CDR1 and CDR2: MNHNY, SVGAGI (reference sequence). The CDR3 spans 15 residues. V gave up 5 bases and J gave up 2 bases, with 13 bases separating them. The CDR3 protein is CASSTTGRAYNEQFF. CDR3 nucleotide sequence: TGTGCCAGCAGTACCACAGGGAGGGCCTACAATGAGCAGTTCTTC.

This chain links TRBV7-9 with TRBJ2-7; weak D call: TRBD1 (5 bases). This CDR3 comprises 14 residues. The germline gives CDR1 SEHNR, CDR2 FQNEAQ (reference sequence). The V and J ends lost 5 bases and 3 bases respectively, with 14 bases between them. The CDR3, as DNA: TGTGCCAGCAGCCCAGGGAACAGGATCTACGAGCAGTACTTC. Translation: CASSPGNRIYEQYF.

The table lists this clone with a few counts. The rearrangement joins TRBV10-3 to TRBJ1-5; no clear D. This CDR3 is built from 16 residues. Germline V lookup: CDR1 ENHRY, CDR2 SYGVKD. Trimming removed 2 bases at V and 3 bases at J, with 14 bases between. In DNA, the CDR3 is TGTGCCATCAGTGAGGTACGGGGTAATGCCAATCAGCCCCAGCATTTT. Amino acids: CAISEVRGNANQPQHF.

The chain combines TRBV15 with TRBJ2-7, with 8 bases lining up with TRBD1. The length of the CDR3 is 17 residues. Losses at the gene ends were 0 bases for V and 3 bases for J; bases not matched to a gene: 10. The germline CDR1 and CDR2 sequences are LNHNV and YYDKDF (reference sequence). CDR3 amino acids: CATSRDTGTGGLYEQYF. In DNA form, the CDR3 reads TGTGCCACCAGCAGAGATACGGGGACAGGTGGCCTCTACGAGCAGTACTTC.